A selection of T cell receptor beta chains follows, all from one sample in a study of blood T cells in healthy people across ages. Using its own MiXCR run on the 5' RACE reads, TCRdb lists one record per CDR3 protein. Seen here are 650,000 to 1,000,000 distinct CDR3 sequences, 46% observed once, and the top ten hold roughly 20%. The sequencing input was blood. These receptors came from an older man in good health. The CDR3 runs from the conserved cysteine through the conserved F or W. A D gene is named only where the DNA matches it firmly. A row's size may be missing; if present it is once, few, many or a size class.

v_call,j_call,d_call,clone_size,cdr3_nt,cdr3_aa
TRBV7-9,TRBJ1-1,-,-,TGTGCCAGCAGCGTCAACAAGAACACTGAAGCTTTCTTT,CASSVNKNTEAFF
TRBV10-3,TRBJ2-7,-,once,TGTGCCATCAGTGACAGGAGCGGCGGGACCTACGAGCAGTACTTC,CAISDRSGGTYEQYF
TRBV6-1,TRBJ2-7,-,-,TGTGCCAGCAGTCAAGGGAATCGGGTAGATCACGAGCAGTACTTC,CASSQGNRVDHEQYF
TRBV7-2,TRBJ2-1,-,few,TGTGCCAGCAGCCCTCTCTGGGGAGATGAGCAGTTCTTC,CASSPLWGDEQFF
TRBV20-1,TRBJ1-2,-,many,TGCAGTGCTATCCAGGCTGGATATGGCTACACCTTC,CSAIQAGYGYTF
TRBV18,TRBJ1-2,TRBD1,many,TGTGCCAGCTCACCTACAGGGGACTATGGCTACACCTTC,CASSPTGDYGYTF
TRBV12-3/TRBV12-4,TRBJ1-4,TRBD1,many,TGTGCCAGCAGCCCTGAGAGGGGGACAGGGCCCGAAAAACTGTTTTTT,CASSPERGTGPEKLFF
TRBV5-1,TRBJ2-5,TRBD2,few,TGCGCCAGCAGCTTGGTGGGGATGACTAGCGGGTTCCAAGAGACCCAGTACTTC,CASSLVGMTSGFQETQYF
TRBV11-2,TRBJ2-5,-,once,TGTGCCAGCAGCTTAGCCGTTGGGGGGTTGCAAGAGACCCAGTACTTC,CASSLAVGGLQETQYF
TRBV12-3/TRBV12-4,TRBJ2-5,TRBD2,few,TGTGCCAGCAGTAGACTAGCGGGTGAATTAGAGACCCAGTACTTC,CASSRLAGELETQYF
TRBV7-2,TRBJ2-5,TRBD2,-,TGTGCCAGCGGTGGGCGGGGGTTCGGAGAGACCCAGTACTTC,CASGGRGFGETQYF
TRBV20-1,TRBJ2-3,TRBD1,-,TGCAGTGCTGACAGGGCCCCGGTGGTTACGCAGTATTTT,CSADRAPVVTQYF
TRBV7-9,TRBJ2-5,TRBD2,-,TGTGCCAGCAGCTTAGCGCCTAGCGGCAGCAATGAGCAGTACTTC,CASSLAPSGSNEQYF
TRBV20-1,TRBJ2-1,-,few,TGCAGTGCTACACTAGTGTTGAATGAGCAGTTCTTC,CSATLVLNEQFF
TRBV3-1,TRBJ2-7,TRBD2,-,TGTGCCAGCAGCGATGGACTAGCGGACTACAATGAGCAGTACTTC,CASSDGLADYNEQYF
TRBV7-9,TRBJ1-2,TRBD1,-,TGTGCCAGCAGCAGGACAGGCTCAAACTATGGCTACACCTTC,CASSRTGSNYGYTF
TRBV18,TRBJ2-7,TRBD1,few,TGTGCCAGCTCCCACACGGGACAGGGGTCCTACGAGCAGTACTTC,CASSHTGQGSYEQYF
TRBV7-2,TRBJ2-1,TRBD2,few,TGTGCCAGCAGCTTACTCCCTAGCGGGAGGGTTTACAATGAGCAGTTCTTC,CASSLLPSGRVYNEQFF
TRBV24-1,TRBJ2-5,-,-,TGTGCCACCAGTGATGCGGTCCAAGGGACCCAGTACTTC,CATSDAVQGTQYF
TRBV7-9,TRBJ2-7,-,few,TGTGCCAGCAGCTTATCAGGGAGAGACGAGCAGTACTTC,CASSLSGRDEQYF
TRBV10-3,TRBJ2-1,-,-,TGTGCCATCAGGGGAACGGGTGAGCAGTTCTTC,CAIRGTGEQFF
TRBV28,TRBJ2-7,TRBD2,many,TGTGCCAGCAGGCCGACACTAGCGGGACGATTACAGTACTTC,CASRPTLAGRLQYF
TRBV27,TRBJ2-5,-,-,TGTGCCAGCAGTTTTAGGTCTCCCCGGCCGCATGAGCAGTACTTC,CASSFRSPRPHEQYF
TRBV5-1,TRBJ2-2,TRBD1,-,TGCGCCAGCAGCTGGACAGGGGACACCGGGGAGCTGTTTTTT,CASSWTGDTGELFF
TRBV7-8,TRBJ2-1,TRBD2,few,TGTGCCAGCAGCTTCGCGGGGGGGTCCCATGAGCAGTTCTTC,CASSFAGGSHEQFF
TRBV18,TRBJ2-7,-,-,TGTGCCAGCTCACCACTTCGGGGGTGGGAGCAGTACTTC,CASSPLRGWEQYF
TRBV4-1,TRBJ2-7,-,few,TGCGCCAGCAGCCTCATGACTAGTGGAAAGTACAATGAGCAGTACTTC,CASSLMTSGKYNEQYF
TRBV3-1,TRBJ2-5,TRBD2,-,TGTGCCAGCAACTCGAGGGGACCAGCGGGGATACAAGAGACCCAGTACTTC,CASNSRGPAGIQETQYF
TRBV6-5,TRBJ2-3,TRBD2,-,TGTGCCAGCAGTTCGACTAGCGGCGACACAGATACGCAGTATTTT,CASSSTSGDTDTQYF
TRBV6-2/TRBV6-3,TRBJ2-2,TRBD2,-,TGTGCCAGCAGTTACTTGGGGACTAGCGGCCAACGCGCCGGGGAGCTGTTTTTT,CASSYLGTSGQRAGELFF
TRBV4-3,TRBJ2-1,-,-,TGCGCCAGCAGCCAAGATTTTGACGATGAGCAGTTCTTC,CASSQDFDDEQFF
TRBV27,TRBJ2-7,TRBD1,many,TGTGCCAGCAGTCCAAAGGCTCTTGGGACAGGCTCCTACGAGCAGTACTTC,CASSPKALGTGSYEQYF
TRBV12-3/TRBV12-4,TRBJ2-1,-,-,TGTGCCAGCAGTCTAGAAGTTGTACCTGGGAACTACAATGAGCAGTTCTTC,CASSLEVVPGNYNEQFF
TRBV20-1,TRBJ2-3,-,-,TGCAGTGCTAGAATCGTGGCGCGGCCCTCGGATACGCAGTATTTT,CSARIVARPSDTQYF
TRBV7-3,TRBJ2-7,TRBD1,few,TGTGCCAGCAGCATCGACAGGGCATCCTACAATGAGCAGTACTTC,CASSIDRASYNEQYF
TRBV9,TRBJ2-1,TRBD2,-,TGTGCCAGCAGCCCCGGAGGACTAGCGGGAGTGGTTGAGCAGTTCTTC,CASSPGGLAGVVEQFF
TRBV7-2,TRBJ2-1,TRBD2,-,TGTGCCAACAGCTTCCCGCTAGCGGGAGGGGGGGAGTACAATGAGCAGTTCTTC,CANSFPLAGGGEYNEQFF
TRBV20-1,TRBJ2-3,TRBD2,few,TGCAGTGCTAGAGGAGGACTAGCGGGAGCGAATACGCAGTATTTT,CSARGGLAGANTQYF
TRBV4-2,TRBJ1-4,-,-,TGTGCCAGCAGCCAGCCGGGTGGGACTAATGAAAAACTGTTTTTT,CASSQPGGTNEKLFF
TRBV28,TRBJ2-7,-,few,TGTGCCAGCAGTGGGGACGGACTCTACGAGCAGTACTTC,CASSGDGLYEQYF
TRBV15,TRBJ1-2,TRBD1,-,TGTGCCACCAGCTCCCCCGAGACAGGGGGGGTCGCGAATGGCTACACCTTC,CATSSPETGGVANGYTF
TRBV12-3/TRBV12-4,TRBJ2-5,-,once,TGTGCCAGCAGGACCCTCTCGCAAGAGACCCAGTACTTC,CASRTLSQETQYF
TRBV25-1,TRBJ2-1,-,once,TGTGCCAGCAGTGACGGCCGTACAGGGAACAATGAGCAGTTCTTC,CASSDGRTGNNEQFF
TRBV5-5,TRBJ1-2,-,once,TGTGCCAGCAGCTTAGGGGACAATGATGGCTATGGCTACACCTTC,CASSLGDNDGYGYTF
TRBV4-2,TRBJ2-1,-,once,TGTGCCAGCAGCCAAGAAGTCGCCGCGGTGGCTTACGGGGAGCAGTTCTTC,CASSQEVAAVAYGEQFF
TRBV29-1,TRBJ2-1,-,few,TGCAGCGTTGAACGCCGGGACCACATTACCTACAATGAGCAGTTCTTC,CSVERRDHITYNEQFF